The 17 T cell receptor beta chains below all came from one sample that was sequenced in a study of blood T cell repertoires in COVID-19. Sequencing was performed with immunoSEQ multiplex PCR; in TCRdb, only in-frame clones are kept and a portion is missing. This repertoire shows around 140,000 clones, roughly 80% found once; its top ten account for more than 5%. The sequenced material came from PBMCs or T cells enriched from blood (not recorded which). All receptors come from a woman between 50 and 59 years old who had recovered from COVID-19.

This clone was counted a few times. V and J are TRBV28 and TRBJ1-3; a possible D gene is TRBD1 (5 bases). The CDR3 totals 14 residues. V lost 8 bases, J lost 0 bases, and 11 bases lay in between. CDR1 and CDR2 from the germline V gene are MDHEN and SYDVKM. The CDR3 here is CASYQGYSGNTIYF. The CDR3 DNA follows: TGTGCCAGCTACCAGGGCTACTCTGGAAACACCATATATTTT.

The rearrangement links TRBV3-1 (or the pseudogene TRBV3-2) to TRBJ2-3, with TRBD1 identical over 11 bases. V trimming: 0 bases; J trimming: 7 bases; junction bases outside the gene matches: 9. The length of the CDR3 is 17 residues. Germline V gene data show CDR1 as LGHDT and CDR2 as YNNKEL (reference sequence). CDR3 sequence (DNA): TGTGCCAGCAGCCAAGAAGAAGGACAGGGGGCGCAAAATACGCAGTATTTT. Amino acids: CASSQEEGQGAQNTQYF.

This chain connects TRBV6-2 or TRBV6-3 to TRBJ1-1; 10 positions match TRBD1. The CDR3 runs 16 residues. Germline V gene lookup returns CDR1 MNHEY and CDR2 SVGEGT. With V trimmed by 4 bases and J by 1 base, 6 bases remained unmatched. CDR3 loop: CASSFSGQGPNTEAFF. CDR3 in DNA: TGTGCCAGCAGTTTTTCGGGACAGGGGCCGAACACTGAAGCTTTCTTT.

The chain carries TRBV6-6 and TRBJ1-2; D gene ambiguous. Germline lookup yields CDR1 MNHNY and CDR2 SVGAGI (reference sequence). V lost 6 bases and J lost 2, with 16 bases in between. This CDR3 has 15 amino acids. CDR3 nucleotide sequence: TGTGCCAGCAGGGCTCCGGGTCCTCGGAACTATGGCTACACCTTC. As protein: CASRAPGPRNYGYTF.

The V gene is TRBV5-5, the J gene TRBJ1-5, with 7 positions matching TRBD1. V was pared by 1 base and J by 2 bases, with 3 bases of the junction left unmatched. The CDR3 extends over 15 amino acids. CDR1 is SGHKS, CDR2 YYEKEE, per germline (reference sequence). For the CDR3, the DNA is TGTGCCAGCAGCTTGACAGGGGTGCGCAATCAGCCCCAGCATTTT. This codes for CASSLTGVRNQPQHF.

Only one count was recorded for this clone. J is TRBJ1-1 and V is TRBV29-1; 7 bases are shared with TRBD1. J lost 3 bases, V lost 2 bases, and 9 bases had no gene match. Per the germline V gene, CDR1 is SQVTM and CDR2 is ANQGSEA. The CDR3 consists of 15 residues. The CDR3: CSVEPSTGLDTEAFF. The CDR3 DNA reads as TGCAGCGTTGAACCCTCGACAGGGTTGGACACTGAAGCTTTCTTT.

The genes are TRBV10-3 and TRBJ2-1; 8 nucleotides line up with TRBD2. In germline, CDR1 is ENHRY, CDR2 SYGVKD. The CDR3 consists of 16 residues. Trimming at V came to 2 bases and at J to 9 bases, leaving 12 bases not matched to a gene. CDR3 amino acids: CAISERSGGAGIEQFF. Here the CDR3 DNA reads TGTGCCATCAGTGAGCGGTCCGGGGGGGCCGGGATTGAGCAGTTCTTC.

The chain uses TRBV20-1 and TRBJ1-2; weak D call: TRBD1 (6 bases). V was shortened by 3 bases and J by 4 bases, with 9 bases between the two germline ends. This CDR3 region has 12 residues. CDR1 and CDR2 from the germline V gene are DFQATT and SNEGSKA (reference sequence). CDR3 protein: CSASQGSYGYTF. The DNA of the CDR3 is TGCAGTGCTAGTCAGGGGAGCTATGGCTACACCTTC.

The chain employs TRBV27 and TRBJ1-5, with TRBD1 matching over 7 bases. The germline V gene encodes CDR1 MNHEY and CDR2 SMNVEV (reference sequence). V lost 5 bases, J lost 5 bases, and 3 bases stayed unmatched. This CDR3 contains 13 residues. The CDR3 region has the DNA TGTGCCAGCAGTCCCGACAGGGATCAGCCCCAGCATTTT. It translates to CASSPDRDQPQHF.

This clone was observed a handful of times. The V call is TRBV18, the J call TRBJ1-5, with 9 bases matching TRBD1. Germline V gene sequence: CDR1 KGHSH, CDR2 LQKENI. J was trimmed by 3 bases and V by 4 bases; bases with no gene match: 4. The CDR3 covers 15 residues. This chain's CDR3 is CASSLGTGNNQPQHF. The DNA for the CDR3 is TGTGCCAGCTCACTAGGGACAGGGAACAATCAGCCCCAGCATTTT.

The V and J genes are TRBV6-5 and TRBJ2-3, with TRBD2 matching over 8 bases. J gave up 6 bases and V 7 bases, and 12 bases lay outside the gene matches. There are 15 residues in the CDR3. Looked up from germline, CDR1 is MNHEY and CDR2 is SVGAGI. CDR3 bases: TGTGCCAGCACCCTTGACGGGGGGGGGATGGATACGCAGTATTTT. Its protein is CASTLDGGGMDTQYF.

The CDR3: CASSLNTGGSWGYTF. The CDR3 DNA is TGCGCCAGCAGCTTAAACACAGGGGGCTCATGGGGCTACACCTTC. V and J are TRBV5-1 and TRBJ1-2; 9 bases are a match to TRBD1. Looked up from germline, CDR1 is SGHRS and CDR2 is YFSETQ. After removal of 2 bases from V and 8 bases from J, the junction contained 10 bases not matched to a gene. The CDR3 spans 15 residues.

In this sample, this clone turned up a few times. The CDR3 region is CASSPYSQNTGELFF. The CDR3 coding sequence is TGCGCCAGCAGCCCCTACTCGCAGAACACCGGGGAGCTGTTTTTT. This chain uses TRBV4-1 with TRBJ2-2; unclear D gene. The CDR3 extends over 15 amino acids. Trimming cost V 4 bases and J 1 base, with 10 bases left between them. Germline loops: CDR1 MGHRA, CDR2 YSYEKL.

The gene calls are TRBV27 and TRBJ2-3, with a weak D call TRBD2 (5 bases). The CDR3 has 13 residues. From germline, CDR1 is MNHEY and CDR2 SMNVEV (reference sequence). Trimming stripped 6 bases from V and 6 bases from J, with 13 bases between. DNA of the CDR3: TGTGCCAGCAGGGGAGAATACTTCGATACGCAGTATTTT. Encoded protein: CASRGEYFDTQYF.

The chain couples TRBV24-1 to TRBJ2-1; D remains ambiguous. Germline loops: CDR1 KGHDR, CDR2 SFDVKD. This CDR3 has 15 amino acids. V was trimmed by 4 bases and J by 4 bases, leaving 13 bases between them. The CDR3 loop reads CATSDPTGRYNEQFF. Here the CDR3 DNA reads TGTGCCACCAGTGACCCCACGGGTAGGTACAATGAGCAGTTCTTC.

The chain has TRBV4-2 and TRBJ1-2, with D unresolved. CDR1 is LGHNA and CDR2 is YNFKEQ in the germline V gene. V was shortened by 1 base and J by 4 bases, with 16 bases between the two germline ends. The CDR3 length is 16 residues. This CDR3 is CASSQGEGGWTYGYTF. The CDR3 DNA follows: TGTGCCAGCAGCCAAGGTGAGGGCGGATGGACCTATGGCTACACCTTC.

This clone has a count of ten or more. The J gene is TRBJ2-3, the V gene TRBV19; weak D call: TRBD2 (6 bases). V was trimmed by 5 bases and J by 2 bases, leaving 11 bases between them. The CDR3 runs 14 residues. The germline CDR1 and CDR2 sequences are LNHDA and SQIVND (reference sequence). This CDR3 reads CASSLGGATDTQYF. CDR3 nucleotides: TGTGCCAGTAGTCTCGGCGGGGCCACAGATACGCAGTATTTT.